A single sample gave rise to the 28 T cell receptor beta chains below, sequenced in a study of CD8 T cells in ankylosing spondylitis. Findings and caveats of the study: Made up of fewer than 10 highly homologous variants, a TCR beta motif appeared characteristic of ankylosing spondylitis blood.

These receptors' antigens are unknown. Each CDR3 protein is one row after TCRdb ran MiXCR on the 5' RACE reads. Of 470,000 or so distinct CDR3 sequences listed, about 25% are singletons. The material sequenced was blood, either unsorted or a sorted T cell fraction (not recorded which). These receptors were collected from a male donor with ankylosing spondylitis.

This clonotype showed up just a few times. V gene TRBV5-6 combines with J gene TRBJ2-5; no definite D call. Trimming took off 0 bases at V and 9 bases at J, with 6 bases between the two ends. There are 11 residues in the CDR3. Germline CDR1 SGHDT, CDR2 YYEEEE. The CDR3 DNA is TGTGCCAGCAGCTTGGCCACGGCCCAGTACTTC. Translation gives CASSLATAQYF. Supplemented by reference TRBV5-6 and TRBJ2-5, the full variable domain reads DAGVTQSPTHLIKTRGQQVTLRCSPKSGHDTVSWYQQALGQGPQFIFQYYEEEERQRGNFPDRFSGHQFPNYSSELNVNALLLGDSALYLCASSLATAQYFGPGTRLLVL.

The chain joins TRBV25-1 to TRBJ2-7; D gene ambiguous. Germline V gives CDR1 MGHDK, CDR2 SYGVNS. The CDR3 totals 13 residues. Between the trimmed V and J ends, which lost 6 bases and 4 bases, there was a span of 13 bases. DNA of the CDR3: TGTGCCAGCAGACGGGCAGGTACTTACGAGCAGTACTTC. Translating gives CASRRAGTYEQYF.

The chain combines TRBV7-2 with TRBJ2-3, with a tentative D call TRBD2 (6 bases). Germline V lookup: CDR1 SGHTA, CDR2 FQGNSA. V was cut by 1 base and J by 5 bases, with 13 bases left in between. This CDR3 is built from 15 residues. The CDR3 DNA reads as TGTGCCAGCAGCTTAGTTATTCGGGGGAAAGATACGCAGTATTTT. It yields the protein CASSLVIRGKDTQYF.

The chain joins TRBV27 to TRBJ2-3, with D tentatively TRBD1 (6 bases). CDR1 and CDR2 from the germline V gene are MNHEY and SMNVEV (reference sequence). Trimming shortened V by 7 bases and J by 3 bases, and 11 bases separated the two germline ends. The CDR3 runs to 13 residues. CDR3 protein: CASILQGTDTQYF. CDR3 nucleotides: TGTGCCAGCATCCTACAGGGAACAGATACGCAGTATTTT.

This clonotype was picked up a small number of times. The V and J genes are TRBV20-1 and TRBJ2-7, with D perhaps matching TRBD1 or TRBD2 (6 bases each). Germline CDR1 and CDR2: DFQATT and SNEGSKA (reference sequence). CDR3 size: 16 residues. Trimming stripped 3 bases from V and 1 base from J, with 19 bases between. CDR3 sequence (DNA): TGCAGTGCTAGCGGAGGAAAAGGGGGGATGTCCTACGAGCAGTACTTC. Protein sequence: CSASGGKGGMSYEQYF.

This clonotype was counted only a few times. This chain connects TRBV12-3 or TRBV12-4 to TRBJ1-3; tentative D call: TRBD1 (5 bases). The germline V and J ends were trimmed by 6 bases and 2 bases, with 11 bases remaining between them. CDR3 length equals 14 residues. The CDR3, as DNA: TGTGCCAGCAGGAACACGGGGGCTGGAAACACCATATATTTT. This codes for CASRNTGAGNTIYF.

This clonotype was counted only a few times. This chain links TRBV20-1 with TRBJ2-3; 10 bases map to TRBD2. Germline trimming cut 6 bases from V and 3 bases from J; bases unmatched to any gene: 9. Germline loops: CDR1 DFQATT, CDR2 SNEGSKA (reference sequence). The CDR3 has 15 amino acids. The CDR3 is CSAPGSGRGTDTQYF. The CDR3 nucleotides read TGCAGTGCACCAGGCAGCGGGAGGGGGACAGATACGCAGTATTTT.

This sequence joins TRBV28 and TRBJ2-3; D is perhaps TRBD2 (6 bases). This CDR3 has 15 residues. V lost 6 bases and J lost 4, with 17 bases in between. The V gene's germline CDR1 is MDHEN and CDR2 SYDVKM. The CDR3 sequence: CASSKLTGLSDTQYF. Written as DNA, the CDR3 is TGTGCCAGCAGCAAACTAACGGGACTTTCAGATACGCAGTATTTT.

This sequence joins TRBV5-6 and TRBJ2-3, with 12 bases lining up with TRBD2. V was pared by 3 bases and J by 5 bases, with 1 base of the junction left unmatched. The CDR3 consists of 14 residues. Germline V gene data show CDR1 as SGHDT and CDR2 as YYEEEE. The CDR3 DNA follows: TGTGCCAGCAGCTCGGGACTAGCGGGAGATACGCAGTATTTT. Protein: CASSSGLAGDTQYF.

This chain connects TRBV10-1 to TRBJ2-4, with TRBD1 matching 7 bases. The ends lost 3 bases at V and 0 bases at J; junction bases unmatched: 8. CDR3 length: 17 amino acids. Germline-derived CDR1 and CDR2 are WNHNN and SYGVQD (reference sequence). CDR3 sequence (DNA): TGCGCCAGCAGTGATTCGGGACAGAATTTAGCCAAAAACATTCAGTACTTC. Protein product: CASSDSGQNLAKNIQYF.

This chain links TRBV2 with TRBJ1-6; 8 nucleotides match TRBD1. V was clipped by 5 bases and J by 13 bases; unmatched bases: 10. The CDR3 is made up of 14 amino acids. Germline V gene data show CDR1 as SNHLY and CDR2 as FYNNEI. The CDR3 sequence is CASSPGTGLTPLHF. DNA for the CDR3: TGTGCCAGCAGTCCCGGGACAGGCCTAACCCCCCTCCACTTT.

This clonotype was counted only a few times. The chain links TRBV20-1 to TRBJ1-2; D gene ambiguous. V gave up 4 bases and J gave up 4 bases, with 7 bases separating them. Per the germline V gene, CDR1 is DFQATT and CDR2 is SNEGSKA (reference sequence). The CDR3 has 11 amino acids. Written as DNA, the CDR3 is TGCAGTGCTAACGGAATCTATGGCTACACCTTC. Amino acids: CSANGIYGYTF.

The chain links TRBV7-8 to TRBJ2-2; 8 bases agree with TRBD2. Germline lookup yields CDR1 SGHVS and CDR2 FQNEAQ. V gave up 5 bases and J gave up 5 bases; unmatched junction bases: 7. This CDR3 is built from 15 residues. This CDR3 reads CASSTSGAGTGELFF. Written as DNA, the CDR3 is TGTGCCAGCAGCACTAGCGGAGCGGGTACCGGGGAGCTGTTTTTT.

Only a few counts were recorded for this clonotype. CDR3: CASSPRDLSNQPQHF. The DNA for the CDR3 is TGTGCCAGCAGTCCGCGGGACCTTAGCAATCAGCCCCAGCATTTT. The chain uses TRBV12-3 or TRBV12-4 and TRBJ1-5, with D perhaps matching TRBD1 (5 bases). The CDR3 is 15 residues long. V gave up 5 bases and J gave up 0 bases, with 11 bases separating them.

The genes are TRBV11-1 and TRBJ2-1; TRBD1 matches at 10 bases. This CDR3 has 20 residues. V lost 1 base and J lost 0; bases outside the gene matches: 12. Germline V gives CDR1 SGHAT, CDR2 FQDESV (reference sequence). The CDR3 DNA follows: TGTGCCAGCAGCTTAGGCGTGAGGACAGGGGGTCGCCTCTCCTACAATGAGCAGTTCTTC. Its translation: CASSLGVRTGGRLSYNEQFF.

This clonotype was counted between two and nine times. V is TRBV12-3 or TRBV12-4 and J is TRBJ1-5, with D unclear. V was shortened by 6 bases and J by 2 bases, with 14 bases between the two germline ends. CDR3 size: 15 residues. The CDR3, as DNA: TGTGCCAGCAGCCTCGGTTTATTGGGCAATCAGCCCCAGCATTTT. Encoded protein: CASSLGLLGNQPQHF.

In this sample, this clonotype turned up a few times. This chain's CDR3 is CASSIRTGGGEKLFF. CDR3 DNA: TGTGCCAGCAGCATTAGAACAGGGGGGGGGGAAAAACTGTTTTTT. The J gene is TRBJ1-4, the V gene TRBV7-8; 8 nucleotides align to TRBD1. Unmatched junction bases numbered 10, after V lost 5 bases and J lost 8 bases. The germline CDR1 and CDR2 sequences are SGHVS and FQNEAQ. This CDR3 spans 15 amino acids.

The chain joins TRBV15 to TRBJ1-3, with D unresolved. The V gene's germline CDR1 is LNHNV and CDR2 YYDKDF (reference sequence). V was pared by 6 bases and J by 1 base, with 10 bases between. The CDR3 contains 14 residues. Here the CDR3 DNA reads TGTGCCACCAGGGTGGCGGGGTCTGGAAACACCATATATTTT. Amino acid sequence: CATRVAGSGNTIYF.

This chain uses TRBV18 with TRBJ2-2; D is unclear. CDR1 is KGHSH and CDR2 is LQKENI in the germline V gene. The CDR3 totals 15 residues. Trimming stripped 3 bases from V and 3 bases from J, with 11 bases between. CDR3 loop: CASSPTSADTGELFF. DNA of the CDR3: TGTGCCAGCTCACCTACCAGCGCGGACACCGGGGAGCTGTTTTTT.

This clonotype showed up just a few times. V is TRBV12-3 or TRBV12-4 and J is TRBJ1-1, with 7 bases identical to TRBD1. V lost 5 bases, J lost 3 bases, and 6 bases stayed unmatched. The CDR3 covers 14 residues. The CDR3 nucleotides read TGTGCCAGCAGTGCCCGGACAGGCTACACTGAAGCTTTCTTT. Translated, it gives CASSARTGYTEAFF.

This clonotype has more than one count but fewer than ten. This chain joins TRBV20-1 and TRBJ1-1; D remains unclear. Germline assignment: CDR1 DFQATT and CDR2 SNEGSKA (reference sequence). V was pared by 2 bases and J by 5 bases, with 15 bases between. The CDR3 extends over 14 amino acids. CDR3 bases: TGCAGTGCTAGAATTTATGGGGTGGGGACTGAAGCTTTCTTT. Its protein product is CSARIYGVGTEAFF.

V and J are TRBV29-1 and TRBJ2-5; TRBD2 is a possible D gene (6 bases). This CDR3 has 13 residues. The V gene lost 6 bases and the J gene lost 3 bases, with 14 bases spanning the gap. Germline V CDR1 and CDR2: SQVTM, ANQGSEA. CDR3 amino acids: CSVGQGGEETQYF. For the CDR3, the DNA is TGCAGCGTCGGTCAGGGCGGGGAAGAGACCCAGTACTTC.

This clonotype appeared a few times. The V call is TRBV3-1, the J call TRBJ2-7, with 9 bases aligning to TRBD1. CDR1 and CDR2 from the germline V gene are LGHDT and YNNKEL (reference sequence). The CDR3 covers 15 residues. J was trimmed by 5 bases and V by 0 bases; bases with no gene match: 5. In nucleotides, the CDR3 is TGTGCCAGCAGCCAAGATCGACAGGGGGGCCACGAGCAGTACGTC. It is translated as CASSQDRQGGHEQYV.

The V call is TRBV4-2, the J call TRBJ2-1; 9 bases agree with TRBD2. The germline CDR1 and CDR2 sequences are LGHNA and YNFKEQ. The CDR3 loop spans 16 amino acids. V gave up 2 bases and J gave up 4 bases; unmatched junction bases: 6. CDR3 sequence (DNA): TGTGCCAGCAGCCAAATAGCGGGAGTCCCATACAATGAGCAGTTCTTC. The encoded protein is CASSQIAGVPYNEQFF.

This chain links TRBV5-1 with TRBJ2-3; TRBD2 matches 15 bases. V lost 4 bases, J lost 0 bases, and 9 bases stayed unmatched. The germline V gene encodes CDR1 SGHRS and CDR2 YFSETQ. The length of the CDR3 is 19 residues. The chain's CDR3 is CASSRTSGRGRHSTDTQYF. CDR3 sequence (DNA): TGCGCCAGCAGCCGGACTAGCGGGAGGGGTCGCCATAGCACAGATACGCAGTATTTT.

This clonotype was detected only a few times. The chain combines TRBV12-3 or TRBV12-4 with TRBJ2-1; 10 bases are a match to TRBD2. The CDR3 extends over 15 amino acids. The trim removed 3 bases at V and 8 bases at J, leaving 7 bases unmatched. The CDR3 sequence is CASSFSGRAWDEQFF. The CDR3 nucleotides read TGTGCCAGCAGTTTCAGCGGGAGGGCTTGGGATGAGCAGTTCTTC.

This clonotype was counted between two and nine times. The rearrangement links TRBV5-1 to TRBJ2-2; 11 positions match TRBD2. Germline lookup yields CDR1 SGHRS and CDR2 YFSETQ. J lost 0 bases, V lost 3 bases, and 7 bases had no gene match. This CDR3 region has 18 residues. CDR3 in DNA: TGCGCCAGCAGCTCCAGGACTAGCGGGCGAACGAACACCGGGGAGCTGTTTTTT. Translation: CASSSRTSGRTNTGELFF.

There are many counts of this clonotype. The V call is TRBV11-2, the J call TRBJ2-1; D unclear. The CDR3 is 15 amino acids. Germline V gene sequence: CDR1 SGHAT, CDR2 FQNNGV. V lost 5 bases and J 5 bases, leaving 16 bases between the germline ends. The CDR3 DNA reads TGTGCCAGCAGCCTACGGCCCAGAGTTGACAATGAGCAGTTCTTC. It encodes CASSLRPRVDNEQFF. The full variable domain, completed using reference TRBV11-2 and TRBJ2-1, is EAGVAQSPRYKIIEKRQSVAFWCNPISGHATLYWYQQILGQGPKLLIQFQNNGVVDDSQLPKDRFSAERLKGVDSTLKIQPAKLEDSAVYLCASSLRPRVDNEQFFGPGTRLTVL.